Presented here are 7 T cell receptor beta chains from one specimen sequenced in a study of PD-1 blockade in classical Hodgkin lymphoma. Time point denoted: cycle 4 day 1 (C4D1), after 5 to 7 weeks of nivolumab. With no exception, relapse followed autologous stem cell transplantation in all patients, and brentuximab vedotin exposure varied. TCRdb keeps only in-frame clones here, not all; method: immunoSEQ multiplex PCR. The repertoire has about 21,000 clones, around 80% of them found once; the top ten carry 7.2%. Sequenced material: peripheral blood mononuclear cells (PBMCs), taken before the fourth cycle of nivolumab. The receptors were sampled from a human donor with classical Hodgkin lymphoma.

This clone was found a few times. V usage is TRBV5-4 and J usage is TRBJ2-5; 8 positions agree with TRBD2. Germline-derived CDR1 and CDR2 are SGHNT and YYREEE (reference sequence). The CDR3 runs 13 residues. The ends lost 10 bases at V and 2 bases at J; junction bases unmatched: 7. CDR3 sequence reads: CAAGGTGQETQYF. For the CDR3, the DNA is TGTGCCGCGGGGGGCACGGGTCAAGAGACCCAGTACTTC. The full variable domain, rest sourced from reference TRBV5-4 and TRBJ2-5, is ETGVTQSPTHLIKTRGQQVTLRCSSQSGHNTVSWYQQALGQGPQFIFQYYREEENGRGNFPPRFSGLQFPNYSSELNVNALELDDSALYLCAAGGTGQETQYFGPGTRLLVL.

The chain joins TRBV7-9 to TRBJ2-3; weak D call: TRBD1 (5 bases). Germline values: CDR1 SEHNR, CDR2 FQNEAQ (reference sequence). The CDR3 totals 15 residues. V was cut by 4 bases and J by 2 bases, with 13 bases left in between. The chain's CDR3 is CASSSWTPYTDTQYF. The CDR3 DNA follows: TGTGCCAGCAGCTCCTGGACACCTTACACAGATACGCAGTATTTT.

V gene TRBV5-4 combines with J gene TRBJ2-3; 9 nucleotides agree with TRBD2. The CDR3 is 16 amino acids. V trimming: 4 bases; J trimming: 5 bases; junction bases outside the gene matches: 11. CDR1 is SGHNT, CDR2 YYREEE, per germline (reference sequence). The CDR3 loop is CASSLSGAGGGDTQYF. CDR3 coding DNA: TGTGCCAGCAGCCTTTCGGGGGCGGGAGGGGGAGATACGCAGTATTTT.

The CDR3, as DNA: TGTGCCAGCAGTGAAGTCGACAGGGCCTTTGAGCCCCAGCATTTT. Translating gives CASSEVDRAFEPQHF. The chain has TRBV6-1 and TRBJ1-5; 7 bases agree with TRBD1. Germline lookup yields CDR1 MNHNS and CDR2 SASEGT. The CDR3 covers 15 residues. V was clipped by 1 base and J by 8 bases; unmatched bases: 8.

This chain links TRBV20-1 with TRBJ2-1, with D uncertain. Trimming shortened V by 6 bases and J by 4 bases, and 7 bases separated the two germline ends. The V gene's germline CDR1 is DFQATT and CDR2 SNEGSKA (reference sequence). CDR3 size: 11 residues. This CDR3 is CSAAPYNEQFF. CDR3 coding DNA: TGCAGTGCGGCCCCATACAATGAGCAGTTCTTC.

CDR3 nucleotides: TGTGCCAGTACCAGCGGGGCAAAAGAGACCCAGTACTTC. Translating gives CASTSGAKETQYF. The V call is TRBV9, the J call TRBJ2-5; 7 bases match TRBD2. The V gene's germline CDR1 is SGDLS and CDR2 YYNGEE. The CDR3 covers 13 residues. V shed 8 bases, J shed 3 bases, and the junction held 7 bases outside the gene matches.

Worth noting for this clone: The same CDR3 also results from other DNA sequences found in this sample. The chain couples TRBV28 to TRBJ2-5; D call uncertain. The V gene's germline CDR1 is MDHEN and CDR2 SYDVKM. The CDR3 is 13 residues long. The V gene lost 2 bases and the J gene lost 4 bases, with 8 bases spanning the gap. The CDR3 bases are TGTGCCAGCAGTTTAGAAGGATTAGAGACCCAGTACTTC. This translates into CASSLEGLETQYF.